This T cell receptor beta chain was retrieved from a study of PD-1 blockade in classical Hodgkin lymphoma. Trimming shortened V by 5 bases and J by 4 bases, and 11 bases separated the two germline ends. Germline assignment: CDR1 KGHSH and CDR2 LQKENI. The CDR3 totals 13 residues. Relapses following autologous stem cell transplantation were seen in all patients, with brentuximab vedotin exposure varying. Notes on the study in general: Complete responders' diversity at baseline resembled that of newly diagnosed patients.

The assay was immunoSEQ multiplex PCR, and TCRdb's table has in-frame clones only and misses some. Of more than 30,000 clones in the sample, 82% were seen once. On this clone: Antigen: not known.

This clonotype originated in a human donor with classical Hodgkin lymphoma. This material consisted of peripheral blood mononuclear cells (PBMCs), taken at baseline. This chain uses TRBV18 with TRBJ1-1, with D tentatively TRBD1 (5 bases). The CDR3: CASSSSGSTEAFF. DNA for the CDR3: TGTGCCAGCTCATCCTCAGGGTCCACTGAAGCTTTCTTT.